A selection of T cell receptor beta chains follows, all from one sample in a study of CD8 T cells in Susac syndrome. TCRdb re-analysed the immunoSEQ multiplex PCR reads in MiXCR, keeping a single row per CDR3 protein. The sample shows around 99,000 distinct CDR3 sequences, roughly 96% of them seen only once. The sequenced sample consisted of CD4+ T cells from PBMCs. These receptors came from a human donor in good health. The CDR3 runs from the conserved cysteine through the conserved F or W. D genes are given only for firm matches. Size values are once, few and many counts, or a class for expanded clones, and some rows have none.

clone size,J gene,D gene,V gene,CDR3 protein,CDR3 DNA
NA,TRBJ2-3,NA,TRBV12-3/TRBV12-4,CASSLGLAGTQYF,TGTGCCAGCAGTTTAGGCCTAGCTGGTACGCAGTATTTT
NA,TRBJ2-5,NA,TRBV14,CASSQDAGASQETQYF,TGTGCCAGCAGCCAAGATGCGGGGGCCTCCCAAGAGACCCAGTACTTC
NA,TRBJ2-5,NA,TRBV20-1,CSAGQRVVETQYF,TGCAGTGCGGGCCAGCGGGTGGTGGAGACCCAGTACTTC
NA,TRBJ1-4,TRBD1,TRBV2,CASSRDSNWEKLFF,TGTGCCAGCAGTCGGGACAGTAATTGGGAAAAACTGTTTTTT
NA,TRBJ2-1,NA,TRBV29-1,CSVRGFNEQFF,TGCAGCGTAAGAGGGTTTAATGAGCAGTTCTTC
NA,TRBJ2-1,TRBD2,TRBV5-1,CASSLAAGVTNEQFF,TGCGCCAGCAGCTTGGCAGCGGGAGTGACAAATGAGCAGTTCTTC
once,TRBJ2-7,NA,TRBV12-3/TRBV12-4,CASSPRSAEQYF,TGTGCCAGCAGCCCACGGTCGGCCGAGCAGTACTTC
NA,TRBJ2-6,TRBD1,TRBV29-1,CSAVGQGVPGANVLTF,TGCAGCGCCGTGGGACAGGGTGTCCCTGGGGCCAACGTCCTGACTTTC
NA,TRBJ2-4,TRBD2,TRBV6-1,CASSMLAGGANPKNIQYF,TGTGCCAGCAGTATGCTAGCGGGAGGGGCCAACCCCAAAAACATTCAGTACTTC
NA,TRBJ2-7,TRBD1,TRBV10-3,CAISESGTANSYEQYF,TGTGCCATCAGTGAGTCAGGGACAGCCAACTCCTACGAGCAGTACTTC
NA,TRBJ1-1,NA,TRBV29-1,CSGIDRNTEAFF,TGCAGCGGAATAGACAGAAACACTGAAGCTTTCTTT
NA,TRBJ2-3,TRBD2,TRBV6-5,CASSQLAGGTDTQYF,TGTGCCAGCAGTCAACTAGCGGGGGGCACAGATACGCAGTATTTT
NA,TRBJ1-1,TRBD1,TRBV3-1,CASSQDRGRNTEAFF,TGTGCCAGCAGCCAGGACAGGGGACGAAACACTGAAGCTTTCTTT
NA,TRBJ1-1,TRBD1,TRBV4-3,CASSRVDRDRSEAFF,TGCGCCAGCAGCCGAGTCGACAGGGATCGATCTGAAGCTTTCTTT
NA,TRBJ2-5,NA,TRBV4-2,CASSQVLEGTQYF,TGTGCCAGCAGCCAAGTTCTGGAGGGGACCCAGTACTTC
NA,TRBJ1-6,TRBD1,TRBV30,CAWSRDRGDSPLHF,TGTGCCTGGAGCAGAGACAGGGGCGATTCACCCCTCCACTTT
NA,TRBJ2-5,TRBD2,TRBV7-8,CASSHGRLAGGLLETQYF,TGTGCCAGCAGCCATGGGAGACTAGCGGGAGGGCTGCTGGAGACCCAGTACTTC
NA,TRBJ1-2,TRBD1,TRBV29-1,CSAGQATGYTF,TGCAGCGCCGGACAGGCAACTGGCTACACCTTC
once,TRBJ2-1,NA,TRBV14,CASSQQDHVYNEQFF,TGTGCCAGCAGCCAACAGGATCACGTCTACAATGAGCAGTTCTTC
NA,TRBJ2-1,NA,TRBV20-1,CSAAPRNSYNEQFF,TGCAGTGCAGCACCACGGAACTCCTACAATGAGCAGTTCTTC
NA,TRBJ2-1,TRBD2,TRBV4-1,CASSQAPGTSGFEQFF,TGCGCCAGCAGCCAAGCCCCCGGGACTAGCGGGTTTGAGCAGTTCTTC
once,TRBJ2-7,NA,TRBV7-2,CASSLGSKIPYEQYF,TGTGCCAGCAGCTTGGGCAGTAAAATTCCCTACGAGCAGTACTTC
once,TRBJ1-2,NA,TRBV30,CAWSVFRELGYTF,TGTGCCTGGAGTGTATTCAGGGAGCTCGGCTACACCTTC
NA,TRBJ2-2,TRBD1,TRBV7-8,CASSFRFGTGGTGELFF,TGTGCCAGCAGCTTCCGGTTCGGGACAGGGGGCACCGGGGAGCTGTTTTTT
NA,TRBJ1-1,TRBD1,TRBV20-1,CSARKQGSDTEAFF,TGCAGTGCTAGAAAACAGGGGTCGGACACTGAAGCTTTCTTT
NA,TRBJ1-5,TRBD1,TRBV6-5,CASSPDRAQPQHF,TGTGCCAGCAGTCCTGACAGGGCTCAGCCCCAGCATTTT
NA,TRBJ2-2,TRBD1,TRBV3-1,CASSQVAQGAGELFF,TGTGCCAGCAGCCAAGTCGCACAGGGGGCCGGGGAGCTGTTTTTT
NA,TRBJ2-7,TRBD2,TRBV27,CASSNGLAGYEQYF,TGTGCCAGCAGTAACGGACTAGCGGGCTACGAGCAGTACTTC
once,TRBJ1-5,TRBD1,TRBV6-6,CASSRTGAGNQPQHF,TGTGCCAGCAGCCGGACAGGGGCTGGTAATCAGCCCCAGCATTTT
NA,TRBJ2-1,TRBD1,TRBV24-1,CATTPGQGANEQFF,TGTGCCACCACCCCGGGACAGGGGGCTAATGAGCAGTTCTTC
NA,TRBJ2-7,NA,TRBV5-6,CASSFLGPEGHEQYF,TGTGCCAGCAGCTTTCTGGGGCCCGAAGGCCACGAGCAGTACTTC
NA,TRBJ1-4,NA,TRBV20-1,CSARQGPGEKLFF,TGCAGTGCTAGACAGGGGCCAGGGGAAAAACTGTTTTTT
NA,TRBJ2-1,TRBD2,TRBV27,CASSSILLAGDVGEQFF,TGTGCCAGCAGTTCGATTCTTCTAGCGGGAGATGTAGGTGAGCAGTTCTTC
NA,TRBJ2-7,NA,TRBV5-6,CASSRRRRTTYEQYF,TGTGCCAGCAGCCGTCGGCGGAGGACAACCTACGAGCAGTACTTC
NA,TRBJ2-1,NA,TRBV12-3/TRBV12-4,CASSNFDRAFF,TGTGCCAGCAGTAATTTCGACCGGGCGTTCTTC
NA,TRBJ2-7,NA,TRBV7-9,CASSFEITYEQYF,TGTGCCAGCAGCTTTGAAATCACCTACGAGCAGTACTTC
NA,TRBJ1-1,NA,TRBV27,CASSMSNMNTEAFF,TGTGCCAGCAGCATGAGTAATATGAACACTGAAGCTTTCTTT
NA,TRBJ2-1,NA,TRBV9,CASSVASLAPQNNEQFF,TGTGCCAGCAGCGTGGCAAGCCTAGCGCCACAGAACAATGAGCAGTTCTTC
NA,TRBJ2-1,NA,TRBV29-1,CSVNRDLGGQFF,TGCAGCGTTAATCGGGATTTAGGGGGGCAGTTCTTC
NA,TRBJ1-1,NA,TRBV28,CASSLDQKNTEAFF,TGTGCCAGCAGTTTAGACCAGAAGAACACTGAAGCTTTCTTT
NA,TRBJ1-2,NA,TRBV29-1,CSVEDLEGHNGYTF,TGCAGCGTTGAAGATCTAGAGGGGCATAATGGCTACACCTTC